These 2 T cell receptor beta chains share one sample of origin, sequenced in a study of T cell repertoires in cytomegalovirus infection. TCRdb processed the reads anew with MiXCR; each CDR3 protein has one entry. This sample has about 830,000 distinct CDR3 sequences, with less than 35% found just once. These receptors' antigens are unknown. Sequencing used cultured CD8+ T cells from PBMCs, obtained from culture after CMV antigen stimulation. Every receptor here comes from a human donor in good health (CMV status not recorded). Some clones in this sample may be carry-over from other donors' samples.

This clonotype appeared a few times. V usage is TRBV15 and J usage is TRBJ1-5; TRBD1 matches at 8 bases. Per the germline V gene, CDR1 is LNHNV and CDR2 is YYDKDF (reference sequence). With 6 bases clipped from V and 5 bases from J, the junction kept 6 bases outside the gene matches. This CDR3 contains 14 residues. The DNA for the CDR3 is TGTGCCACCAGAACCAGGGGGCTAGATCAGCCCCAGCATTTT. Protein product: CATRTRGLDQPQHF.

The gene calls are TRBV20-1 and TRBJ2-7; maybe TRBD1 (5 bases). The germline V and J ends were trimmed by 6 bases and 5 bases, with 17 bases remaining between them. The germline V gene encodes CDR1 DFQATT and CDR2 SNEGSKA (reference sequence). The CDR3 has 13 amino acids. The DNA for the CDR3 is TGCAGTGCGAGACAGCCAGGGTCCCACGAGCAGTACTTC. Translation gives CSARQPGSHEQYF.